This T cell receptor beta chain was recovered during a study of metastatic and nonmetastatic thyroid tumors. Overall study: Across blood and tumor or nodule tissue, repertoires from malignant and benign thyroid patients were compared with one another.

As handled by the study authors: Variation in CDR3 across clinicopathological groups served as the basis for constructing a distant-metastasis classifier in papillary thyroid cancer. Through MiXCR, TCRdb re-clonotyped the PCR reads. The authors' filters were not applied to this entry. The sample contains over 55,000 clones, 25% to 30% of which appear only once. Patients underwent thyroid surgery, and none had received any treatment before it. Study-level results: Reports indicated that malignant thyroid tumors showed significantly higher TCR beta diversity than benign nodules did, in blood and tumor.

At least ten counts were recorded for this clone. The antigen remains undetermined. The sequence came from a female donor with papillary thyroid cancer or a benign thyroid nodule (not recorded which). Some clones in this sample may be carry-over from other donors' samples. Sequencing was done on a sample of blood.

The CDR3 reads CASSQGQGSSYEQYF. The CDR3 DNA reads TGTGCCAGCAGTCAAGGACAGGGCAGCTCCTACGAGCAGTACTTC. The V gene is TRBV6-2 or TRBV6-3, the J gene TRBJ2-7; 8 bases align to TRBD1. J lost 0 bases, V lost 5 bases, and 6 bases had no gene match. Germline V gene lookup returns CDR1 MNHEY and CDR2 SVGEGT. The CDR3 covers 15 residues.